This entry lists 15 T cell receptor beta chains sequenced from one sample in a study of blood T cell repertoires in COVID-19. Sequenced by immunoSEQ multiplex PCR; TCRdb stores in-frame clones only, minus some. The sample carries under 250,000 clones, around 85% recorded once. Sequenced sample: PBMCs or T cells enriched from blood (not recorded which). The receptors here all came from a woman in her 40s with acute COVID-19.

This chain connects TRBV11-3 to TRBJ2-7; D is perhaps TRBD2 (6 bases). V was clipped by 5 bases and J by 0 bases, with 17 bases between them. Per germline, CDR1 SGHNT and CDR2 YENEEA. The CDR3 is 16 amino acids. The CDR3 DNA reads TGTGCCAGCAGCCCCGGGGACTCCCAGAGCTCCTACGAGCAGTACTTC. This encodes CASSPGDSQSSYEQYF.

The V call is TRBV15, the J call TRBJ2-1; D possibly corresponds to TRBD2 (7 bases). CDR1 is LNHNV and CDR2 is YYDKDF in the germline V gene (reference sequence). The CDR3 is made up of 13 amino acids. Trimming cost V 8 bases and J 5 bases, with 13 bases left between them. CDR3 residues: CATGGAGHNEQFF. The CDR3 DNA is TGTGCCACCGGGGGGGCCGGTCACAATGAGCAGTTCTTC.

This chain connects TRBV3-1 (or the pseudogene TRBV3-2) to TRBJ1-2; TRBD1 matches at 12 bases. CDR1 and CDR2 (germline): LGHDT, YNNKEL (reference sequence). Losses at the gene ends were 0 bases for V and 8 bases for J; bases not matched to a gene: 7. The CDR3 extends over 16 amino acids. CDR3 bases: TGTGCCAGCAGCCAAGATAGGGACAGGGGGCGGTTCGGCTACACCTTC. It translates to CASSQDRDRGRFGYTF.

V gene TRBV6-5 combines with J gene TRBJ2-3; 8 bases fit TRBD2. CDR1 MNHEY and CDR2 SVGAGI come from the germline V gene. V trimming: 0 bases; J trimming: 0 bases; junction bases outside the gene matches: 2. The CDR3 consists of 16 residues. The CDR3 sequence is CASSYSSSGSTDTQYF. In nucleotides, the CDR3 is TGTGCCAGCAGTTACTCATCTAGCGGGAGCACAGATACGCAGTATTTT.

The chain joins TRBV7-3 to TRBJ2-7, with TRBD2 matching 8 bases. The CDR3 loop spans 14 amino acids. The J segment lost 6 bases and the V segment lost 5 bases, leaving 9 bases of the junction unmatched. Germline-derived CDR1 and CDR2 are SGHTA and FQGTGA. The CDR3 coding sequence is TGTGCCAGCAGCGCGACCGGGGGGGCGGGCGAGCAGTACTTC. It yields the protein CASSATGGAGEQYF.

The CDR3: CASRPDGGQGNEQFF. The CDR3 coding sequence is TGTGCCAGCAGACCAGACGGGGGACAGGGGAATGAGCAGTTCTTC. V gene TRBV6-1 combines with J gene TRBJ2-1, with TRBD1 identical over 10 bases. V shed 6 bases, J shed 7 bases, and the junction held 9 bases outside the gene matches. This CDR3 comprises 15 residues. Germline V lookup: CDR1 MNHNS, CDR2 SASEGT.

The J gene is TRBJ2-2, the V gene TRBV30, with a tentative D call TRBD1 (5 bases). This CDR3 contains 14 residues. Trimming stripped 3 bases from V and 2 bases from J, with 10 bases between. CDR1 and CDR2 from the germline V gene are GTSNPN and SVGIG (reference sequence). The CDR3 reads CAWSLGQNTGELFF. DNA of the CDR3: TGTGCCTGGAGCCTCGGACAAAACACCGGGGAGCTGTTTTTT.

This clone turned up a few times. The V gene is TRBV30, the J gene TRBJ2-5; 10 bases map to TRBD1. The germline gives CDR1 GTSNPN, CDR2 SVGIG (reference sequence). The CDR3 contains 14 residues. J was trimmed by 5 bases and V by 5 bases; bases with no gene match: 8. CDR3 DNA: TGTGCCTGGGGCCCGGGACAGGGGAGGGAGACCCAGTACTTC. This encodes CAWGPGQGRETQYF. Using reference TRBV30 and TRBJ2-5 for the parts outside the CDR3, the full variable domain is SQTIHQWPATLVQPVGSPLSLECTVEGTSNPNLYWYRQAAGRGLQLLFYSVGIGQISSEVPQNLSASRPQDRQFILSSKKLLLSDSGFYLCAWGPGQGRETQYFGPGTRLLVL.

The rearrangement joins TRBV21-1 to TRBJ1-2; TRBD1, the D gene given by the table, was not confirmed from the DNA. TRBV21-1 represents a pseudogene. This CDR3 comprises 14 residues. CDR3 protein: CASGLGAGGSGYTF. CDR3 coding DNA: TGTGCCAGCGGACTTGGGGCAGGGGGCAGTGGCTACACCTTC.

The rearrangement links TRBV30 to TRBJ1-6; D uncertain. Trimming stripped 0 bases from V and 6 bases from J, with 12 bases between. Germline assignment: CDR1 GTSNPN and CDR2 SVGIG (reference sequence). The CDR3 runs to 15 residues. CDR3 bases: TGTGCCTGGAGTGTACAACCCGCTGCTAATTCACCCCTCCACTTT. It codes for CAWSVQPAANSPLHF.

The sample holds one count of this clone. The rearrangement links TRBV14 to TRBJ2-1, with 7 bases fitting TRBD1. The germline V gene has CDR1 SGHDN and CDR2 FVKESK. The CDR3 extends over 17 amino acids. V trimming: 0 bases; J trimming: 4 bases; junction bases outside the gene matches: 9. The DNA of the CDR3 is TGTGCCAGCAGCCAAGATATGGGACAGATCCTTTACAATGAGCAGTTCTTC. Its translation: CASSQDMGQILYNEQFF.

The V and J genes are TRBV13 and TRBJ2-5, with D possibly being TRBD1 (6 bases). This CDR3 region has 15 residues. V was pared by 7 bases and J by 4 bases, with 19 bases between. Germline loops: CDR1 PRHDT, CDR2 FYEKMQ (reference sequence). The DNA of the CDR3 is TGTGCCAGCACCCAGAGGGGGTCCCGGGGAGAGACCCAGTACTTC. The encoded protein is CASTQRGSRGETQYF. Full variable domain (outside the CDR3, taken from reference TRBV13 and TRBJ2-5): AAGVIQSPRHLIKEKRETATLKCYPIPRHDTVYWYQQGPGQDPQFLISFYEKMQSDKGSIPDRFSAQQFSDYHSELNMSSLELGDSALYFCASTQRGSRGETQYFGPGTRLLVL.

J is TRBJ2-1 and V is TRBV19, with a weak D call TRBD1 (5 bases). There are 16 residues in the CDR3. V lost 0 bases, J lost 3 bases, and 12 bases lay in between. Germline CDR1 LNHDA, CDR2 SQIVND (reference sequence). The CDR3 coding sequence is TGTGCCAGTAGTATAGATTTAGGGGTAGGCTACAATGAGCAGTTCTTC. It encodes CASSIDLGVGYNEQFF.

The gene calls are TRBV6-5 and TRBJ2-1; 8 bases are shared with TRBD2. CDR3 length: 16 amino acids. CDR1 is MNHEY and CDR2 is SVGAGI in the germline V gene. Germline trimming cut 0 bases from V and 6 bases from J; bases unmatched to any gene: 7. CDR3 amino acids: CASSYSSGGPFNEQFF. In DNA form, the CDR3 reads TGTGCCAGCAGTTACTCGAGCGGGGGCCCATTCAATGAGCAGTTCTTC.

This chain joins TRBV18 and TRBJ2-1; 10 bases match TRBD2. Per the germline V gene, CDR1 is KGHSH and CDR2 is LQKENI. Unmatched junction bases numbered 4, after V lost 1 base and J lost 7 bases. The CDR3 covers 15 residues. The CDR3 bases are TGTGCCAGCTCACCACAGCGGGAGGGCCTTAATGAGCAGTTCTTC. Protein sequence: CASSPQREGLNEQFF.